This T cell receptor (beta chain) was sequenced during a study of T cells in tuberculosis. Broader study findings: GMM-specific TCRs were nearer to active tuberculosis alpha repertoires, suggesting expansion.

With 3 bases clipped from V and 3 bases from J, the junction kept 7 bases outside the gene matches. This CDR3 has 15 amino acids. Germline V gene data show CDR1 as SGHNT and CDR2 as YYREEE (reference sequence). The table came from immunoSEQ multiplex PCR; TCRdb's copy has only in-frame clones and leaves some out. The sample lists 7,400 or so clones, roughly 94% seen once, with approximately 10% in the top ten. As concerns this clone: Its cognate antigen is unknown.

This receptor was identified in an adult with tuberculosis. Sequenced: PBMCs. J is TRBJ2-7 and V is TRBV5-4, with TRBD1 matching over 9 bases. The DNA of the CDR3 is TGTGCCAGCAGCTCGCCGACAGGGGGTAGCTACGAGCAGTACTTC. The encoded protein is CASSSPTGGSYEQYF.